One T cell receptor (beta chain) is described in this entry. Its specific antigen is unknown. Per-nucleotide qualities are absent, and no much larger clonotype sits a single base away. From the cysteine through the phenylalanine, the CDR3 covers 14 amino acids. The read is trimmed to its CDR3 DNA, 42 bases read in frame from base 1. The germline V gene gives CDR1 as KGHSH and CDR2 as LQKENI. The V end loses 3 bases and the J end loses 4 bases, and a stretch of 10 bases separates them. Libraries were made using the immunoSEQ multiplex PCR assay. Sourced from immuneACCESS, this table was stored by TCRdb with only in-frame sequences that have V and J called. A share of the clones is absent; for the studies checked, an unresolved V gene accounts for under half, and the remainder has no known explanation. A total of approximately 69,000 clones appear in this sample, approximately 89% of them only once. 5% to 6.5% of the sample comes from the top ten.

The sample comes from a study of control samples from healthy donors and cancer patients (dated by TCRdb to between 2020 and 2021). The chain links TRBV18 with TRBJ1-5; the D gene assignment is ambiguous. Sequenced input: PBMCs. The receptor comes from a man in his fifties or sixties with colorectal cancer. The CDR3 reads CASSPDGRNQPQHF. The nucleotide sequence reads as follows: TGTGCCAGCTCACCGGATGGCAGAAATCAGCCCCAGCATTTT.